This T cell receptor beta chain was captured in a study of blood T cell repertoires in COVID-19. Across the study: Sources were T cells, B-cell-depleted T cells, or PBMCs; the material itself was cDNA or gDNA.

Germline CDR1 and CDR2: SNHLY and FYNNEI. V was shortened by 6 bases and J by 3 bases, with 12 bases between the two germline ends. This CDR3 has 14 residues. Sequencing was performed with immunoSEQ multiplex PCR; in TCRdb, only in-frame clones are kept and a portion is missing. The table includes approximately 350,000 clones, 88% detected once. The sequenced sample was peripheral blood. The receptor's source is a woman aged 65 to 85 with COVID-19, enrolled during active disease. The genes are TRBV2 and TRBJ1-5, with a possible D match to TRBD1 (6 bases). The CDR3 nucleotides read TGTGCCAGCAGCCCGGACAGTCCCAATCAGCCCCAGCATTTT. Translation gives CASSPDSPNQPQHF. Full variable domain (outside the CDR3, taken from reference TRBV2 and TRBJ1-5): EPEVTQTPSHQVTQMGQEVILRCVPISNHLYFYWYRQILGQKVEFLVSFYNNEISEKSEIFDDQFSVERPDGSNFTLKIRSTKLEDSAMYFCASSPDSPNQPQHFGDGTRLSIL.